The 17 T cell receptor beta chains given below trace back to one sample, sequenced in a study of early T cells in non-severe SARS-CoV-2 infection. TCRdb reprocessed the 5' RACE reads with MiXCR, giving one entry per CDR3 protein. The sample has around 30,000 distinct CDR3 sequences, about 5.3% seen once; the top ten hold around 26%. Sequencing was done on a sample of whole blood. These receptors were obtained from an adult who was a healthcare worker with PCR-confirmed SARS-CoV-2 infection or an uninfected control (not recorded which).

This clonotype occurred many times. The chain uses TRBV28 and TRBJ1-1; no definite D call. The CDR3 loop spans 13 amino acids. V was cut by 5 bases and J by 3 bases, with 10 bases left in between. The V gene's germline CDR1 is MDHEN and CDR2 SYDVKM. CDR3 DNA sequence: TGTGCCAGCAGTGGCGACGGGCACACTGAAGCTTTCTTT. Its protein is CASSGDGHTEAFF.

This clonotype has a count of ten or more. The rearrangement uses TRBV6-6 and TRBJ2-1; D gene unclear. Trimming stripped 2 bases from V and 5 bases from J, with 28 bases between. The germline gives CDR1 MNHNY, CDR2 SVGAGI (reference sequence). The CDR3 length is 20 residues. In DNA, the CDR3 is TGTGCCAGCAGTTACCCACTTCGGACGATGGCCGCCCCCTTTCACAATGAGCAGTTCTTC. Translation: CASSYPLRTMAAPFHNEQFF.

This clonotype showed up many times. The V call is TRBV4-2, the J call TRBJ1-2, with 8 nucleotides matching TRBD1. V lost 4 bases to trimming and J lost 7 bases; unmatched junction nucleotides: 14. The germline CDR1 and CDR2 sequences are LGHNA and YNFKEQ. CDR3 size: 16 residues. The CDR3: CASSRLMTGEAVGYTF. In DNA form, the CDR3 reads TGTGCCAGCAGCCGGCTAATGACAGGGGAAGCGGTTGGCTACACCTTC.

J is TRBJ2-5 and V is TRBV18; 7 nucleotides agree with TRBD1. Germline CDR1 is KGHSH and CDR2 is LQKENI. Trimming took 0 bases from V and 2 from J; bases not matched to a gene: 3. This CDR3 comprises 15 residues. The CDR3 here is CASSPPRRGQETQYF. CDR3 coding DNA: TGTGCCAGCTCACCACCGCGCAGGGGGCAAGAGACCCAGTACTTC.

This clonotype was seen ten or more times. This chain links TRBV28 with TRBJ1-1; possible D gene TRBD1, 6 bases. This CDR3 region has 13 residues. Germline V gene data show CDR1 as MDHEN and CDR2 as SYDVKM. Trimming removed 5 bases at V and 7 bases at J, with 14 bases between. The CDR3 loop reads CASSQGTRGEAFF. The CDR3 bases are TGTGCCAGCAGTCAGGGGACAAGAGGTGAAGCTTTCTTT.

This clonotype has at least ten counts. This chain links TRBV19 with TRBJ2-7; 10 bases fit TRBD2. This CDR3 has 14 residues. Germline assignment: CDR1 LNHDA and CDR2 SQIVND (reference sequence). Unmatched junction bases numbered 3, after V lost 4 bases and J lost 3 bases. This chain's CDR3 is CASSKTSGVYEQYF. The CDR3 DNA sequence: TGTGCCAGTAGTAAAACTAGCGGGGTCTACGAGCAGTACTTC.

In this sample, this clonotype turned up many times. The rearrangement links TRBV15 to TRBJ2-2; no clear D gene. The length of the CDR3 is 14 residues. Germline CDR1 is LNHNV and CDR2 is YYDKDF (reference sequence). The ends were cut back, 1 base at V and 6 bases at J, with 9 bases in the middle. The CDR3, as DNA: TGTGCCACCAGCAGAGGACGCGGTGCCGGGGAGCTGTTTTTT. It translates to CATSRGRGAGELFF. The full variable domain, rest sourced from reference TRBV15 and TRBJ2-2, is DAMVIQNPRYQVTQFGKPVTLSCSQTLNHNVMYWYQQKSSQAPKLLFHYYDKDFNNEADTPDNFQSRRPNTSFCFLDIRSPGLGDTAMYLCATSRGRGAGELFFGEGSRLTVL.

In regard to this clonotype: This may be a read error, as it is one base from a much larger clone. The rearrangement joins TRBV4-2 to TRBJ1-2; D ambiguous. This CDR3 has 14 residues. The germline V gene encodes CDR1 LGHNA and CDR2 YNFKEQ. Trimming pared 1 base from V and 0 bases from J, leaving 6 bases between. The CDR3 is CASSQVAANYGYTF. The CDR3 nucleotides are TGTGCCAGCAGCCAAGTAGCGGCTAACTATGGCTACACCTTC.

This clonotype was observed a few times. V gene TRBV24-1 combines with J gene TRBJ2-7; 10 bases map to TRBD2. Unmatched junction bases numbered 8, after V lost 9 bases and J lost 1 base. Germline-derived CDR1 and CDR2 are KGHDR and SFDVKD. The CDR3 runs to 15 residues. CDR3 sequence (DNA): TGTGCCACCCCAGGGGCTAGCGGGGGTTCCTACGAGCAGTACTTC. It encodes CATPGASGGSYEQYF.

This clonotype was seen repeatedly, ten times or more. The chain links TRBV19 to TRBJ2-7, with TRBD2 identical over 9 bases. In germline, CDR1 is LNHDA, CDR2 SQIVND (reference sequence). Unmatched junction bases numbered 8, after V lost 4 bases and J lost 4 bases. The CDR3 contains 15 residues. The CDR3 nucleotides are TGTGCCAGTAGTAACTTAGCGGGAGAGGGGTACGAGCAGTACTTC. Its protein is CASSNLAGEGYEQYF.

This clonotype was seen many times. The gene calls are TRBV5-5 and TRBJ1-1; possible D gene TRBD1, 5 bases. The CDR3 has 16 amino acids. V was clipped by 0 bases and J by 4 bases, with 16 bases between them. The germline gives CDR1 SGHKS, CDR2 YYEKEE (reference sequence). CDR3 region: CASSLAEAGLLTEAFF. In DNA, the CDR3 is TGTGCCAGCAGCTTGGCCGAGGCAGGGTTACTCACTGAAGCTTTCTTT.

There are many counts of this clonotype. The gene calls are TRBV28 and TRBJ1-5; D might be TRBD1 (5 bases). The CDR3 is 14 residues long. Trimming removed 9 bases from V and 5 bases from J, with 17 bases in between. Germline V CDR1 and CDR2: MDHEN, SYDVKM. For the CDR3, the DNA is TGTGCCAGTCGAACGTCAGGGACTTATCAGCCCCAGCATTTT. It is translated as CASRTSGTYQPQHF.

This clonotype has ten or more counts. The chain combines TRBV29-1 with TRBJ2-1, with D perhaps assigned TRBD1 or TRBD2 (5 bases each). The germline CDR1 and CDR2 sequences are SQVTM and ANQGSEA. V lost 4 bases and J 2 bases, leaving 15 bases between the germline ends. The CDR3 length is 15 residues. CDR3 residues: CSVGEGNPTYNEQFF. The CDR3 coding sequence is TGCAGCGTTGGCGAGGGGAACCCCACCTACAATGAGCAGTTCTTC.

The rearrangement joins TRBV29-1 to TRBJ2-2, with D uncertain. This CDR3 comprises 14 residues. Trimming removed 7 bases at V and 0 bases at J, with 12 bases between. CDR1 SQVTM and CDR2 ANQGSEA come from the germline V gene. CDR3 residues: CSGSSGPNTGELFF. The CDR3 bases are TGCAGCGGGAGCTCTGGGCCGAACACCGGGGAGCTGTTTTTT.

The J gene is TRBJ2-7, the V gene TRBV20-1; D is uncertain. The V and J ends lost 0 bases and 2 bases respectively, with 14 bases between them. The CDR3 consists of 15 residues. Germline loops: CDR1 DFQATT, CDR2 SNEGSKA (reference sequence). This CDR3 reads CSARDPDHSAYEQYF. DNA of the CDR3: TGCAGTGCTAGAGATCCGGATCACTCTGCCTACGAGCAGTACTTC.

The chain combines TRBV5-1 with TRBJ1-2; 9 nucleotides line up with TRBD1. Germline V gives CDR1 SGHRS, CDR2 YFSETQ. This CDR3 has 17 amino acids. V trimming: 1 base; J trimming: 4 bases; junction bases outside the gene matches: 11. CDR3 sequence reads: CASSLRSPGQGSYGYTF. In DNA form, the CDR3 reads TGCGCCAGCAGCTTGCGCTCTCCGGGACAGGGATCCTATGGCTACACCTTC. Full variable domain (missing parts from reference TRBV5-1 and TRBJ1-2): KAGVTQTPRYLIKTRGQQVTLSCSPISGHRSVSWYQQTPGQGLQFLFEYFSETQRNKGNFPGRFSGRQFSNSRSEMNVSTLELGDSALYLCASSLRSPGQGSYGYTFGSGTRLTVV.

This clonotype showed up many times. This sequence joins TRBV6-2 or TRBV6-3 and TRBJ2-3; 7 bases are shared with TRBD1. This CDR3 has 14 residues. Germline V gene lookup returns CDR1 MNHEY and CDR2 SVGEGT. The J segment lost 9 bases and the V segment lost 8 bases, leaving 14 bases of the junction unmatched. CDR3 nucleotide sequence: TGTGCCAGCTCCTCGAGACAGGGTGTAGAAACGCAGTATTTT. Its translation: CASSSRQGVETQYF.